This TCR beta chain emerged from a study of blood T cell repertoires in COVID-19. Study summary: Whether acute or convalescent, the COVID-19 samples came from the United States, Italy and Spain. T cells, B-cell-depleted T cells, or PBMCs supplied cDNA or gDNA.

Original analysis: How many nucleated cells were present was estimated from reference gene primer amplification. Clones were sequenced by immunoSEQ multiplex PCR, and TCRdb holds only the in-frame ones, with some missing. V and J calls plus clone size are reproduced from that table; the DNA served to infer D and trimming. In the table there are about 64,000 clones, 70% to 90% of which are singletons. CDR1 and CDR2 from the germline V gene are MGHDK and SYGVNS. This CDR3 comprises 15 residues. After removal of 3 bases from V and 0 bases from J, the junction contained 4 bases not matched to a gene. Material for sequencing was peripheral blood. J is TRBJ1-1 and V is TRBV25-1, with 7 bases lining up with TRBD1. The source is a man between 65 and 80 years old with acute or convalescent COVID-19. The CDR3 DNA reads TGTGCCAGCAGTGACCCTGGGACAGTGAACACTGAAGCTTTCTTT. This translates into CASSDPGTVNTEAFF.